This is a list of T cell receptor beta chains from one sample in a study of blood T cell repertoires in COVID-19. Only in-frame clones appear in the TCRdb table, and some are missing; sequencing was by immunoSEQ multiplex PCR. The sample has 130,000 to 150,000 clones, approximately 85% seen once. Sequencing used peripheral blood. These receptors all come from a man aged 65 to 85 with acute or convalescent COVID-19. CDR3s include the opening cysteine and the closing phenylalanine or tryptophan. Each record gives: clone size, D gene, J gene, V gene, CDR3 protein, CDR3 DNA. The D gene is left open where the match is weak. Clone size is given for some rows only: seen once, a few or many times, or a class if the clone is expanded.

>.|TRBD1|TRBJ1-4|TRBV9
CASSVGQGATNEKLFF
TGTGCCAGCAGCGTAGGCCAGGGGGCAACTAATGAAAAACTGTTTTTT
>.|TRBD2|TRBJ2-1|TRBV28
CASTVLAGKQFF
TGTGCCAGCACCGTTCTAGCGGGAAAGCAGTTCTTC
>.|.|TRBJ2-7|TRBV19
CASSTGHSYEQYF
TGTGCCAGTAGTACGGGACATTCCTACGAGCAGTACTTC
>.|.|TRBJ2-2|TRBV10-1
CASSGPSRGAAGELFF
TGCGCCAGCAGTGGGCCCTCGCGCGGAGCGGCGGGGGAGCTGTTTTTT
>.|TRBD2|TRBJ2-2|TRBV24-1
CATSDPSGTSATGELFF
TGTGCCACCAGTGATCCATCCGGGACTAGCGCCACCGGGGAGCTGTTTTTT
>.|.|TRBJ2-7|TRBV11-2
CASRVGYEQYF
TGTGCCAGCAGGGTCGGGTACGAGCAGTACTTC
>few|.|TRBJ2-7|TRBV5-1
CASSLPRGAGAPYEQYF
TGCGCCAGCAGCCTTCCGAGGGGAGCGGGCGCCCCCTACGAGCAGTACTTC
>.|.|TRBJ2-3|TRBV10-1
CASSEQALDTQYF
TGCGCCAGCAGTGAGCAGGCCTTAGATACGCAGTATTTT
>.|TRBD1|TRBJ1-1|TRBV6-5
CASTLLRQGSEAFF
TGTGCCAGCACCCTCCTCCGACAGGGGTCTGAAGCTTTCTTT
>.|.|TRBJ2-3|TRBV5-6
CASSPSPGRSTDTQYF
TGTGCCAGCAGCCCCTCACCGGGGAGAAGCACAGATACGCAGTATTTT
>.|.|TRBJ1-3|TRBV7-8
CASSPGWFPGNTIYF
TGTGCCAGCAGCCCCGGTTGGTTCCCCGGAAACACCATATATTTT
>.|.|TRBJ2-1|TRBV27
CASSLDRSSYNEQFF
TGTGCCAGCAGTTTGGACAGAAGCTCCTACAATGAGCAGTTCTTC
>.|.|TRBJ1-2|TRBV5-8
CASSLGPEYGYTF
TGTGCCAGCAGCTTGGGGCCCGAATATGGCTACACCTTC
>.|TRBD1|TRBJ2-7|TRBV12-3/TRBV12-4
CASSRGTGTEQYF
TGTGCCAGCAGCCGCGGGACAGGGACCGAGCAGTACTTC
>.|TRBD2|TRBJ2-2|TRBV18
CASSPRSSGPTDTGELFF
TGTGCCAGCTCACCAAGGAGTAGCGGGCCCACGGACACCGGGGAGCTGTTTTTT
>.|TRBD2|TRBJ2-3|TRBV6-2/TRBV6-3
CASSYSPSGSTDTQYF
TGTGCCAGCAGTTACTCGCCTAGCGGGAGCACAGATACGCAGTATTTT
>.|.|TRBJ1-2|TRBV2
CASSSQGMGYGYTF
TGTGCCAGCAGTTCCCAGGGTATGGGATATGGCTACACCTTC
>few|TRBD1|TRBJ2-3|TRBV7-9
CASSSRTGSTDTQYF
TGTGCCAGCAGCTCCCGGACAGGGAGCACAGATACGCAGTATTTT
>.|TRBD2|TRBJ2-2|TRBV5-1
CASSSSGLNTGELFF
TGCGCCAGCAGCTCTAGCGGGTTGAACACCGGGGAGCTGTTTTTT
>once|TRBD1|TRBJ1-6|TRBV27
CASSETGYALHF
TGTGCCAGCAGCGAGACAGGGTATGCCCTCCACTTT
>.|TRBD1|TRBJ1-4|TRBV30
CAWSIDRVLGEKLFF
TGTGCCTGGAGTATTGACAGGGTCCTTGGTGAAAAACTGTTTTTT
>once|.|TRBJ1-2|TRBV27
CASSNRGTEYGYTF
TGTGCCAGCAGTAATCGAGGGACTGAATATGGCTACACCTTC
>.|TRBD1|TRBJ1-1|TRBV10-1
CATLTDRAGPNTEAFF
TGCGCCACCTTAACGGACAGGGCTGGGCCGAACACTGAAGCTTTCTTT
>.|.|TRBJ2-1|TRBV2
CASSRGNEQFF
TGTGCCAGCAGTAGGGGCAATGAGCAGTTCTTC
>.|TRBD2|TRBJ2-1|TRBV7-8
CASSGGSYNEQFF
TGTGCCAGTAGCGGGGGGTCCTACAATGAGCAGTTCTTC
>.|TRBD2|TRBJ2-1|TRBV5-1
CASSSSSGGAVYEQFF
TGCGCCAGCAGCTCTTCTAGCGGGGGGGCCGTTTATGAGCAGTTCTTC
>.|TRBD2|TRBJ2-5|TRBV5-1
CASAPGGEYQETQYF
TGCGCCAGCGCCCCGGGGGGGGAGTACCAAGAGACCCAGTACTTC
>.|TRBD1|TRBJ1-1|TRBV7-9
CASSPETGFEAFF
TGTGCCAGCAGCCCCGAGACAGGGTTTGAAGCTTTCTTT
>many|TRBD2|TRBJ2-7|TRBV19
CASRGQVIAGTGEQYF
TGTGCCAGTAGGGGGCAGGTAATAGCGGGAACCGGCGAGCAGTACTTC
>once|.|TRBJ2-3|TRBV6-5
CASIKTGTSTDTQYF
TGTGCCAGCATTAAGACAGGGACTAGCACAGATACGCAGTATTTT
>.|TRBD1|TRBJ2-2|TRBV28
CASWGQVNTGELFF
TGTGCCAGCTGGGGACAGGTGAACACCGGGGAGCTGTTTTTT
>.|.|TRBJ1-4|TRBV12-5
CASGLYSGTGLGNEKLFF
TGTGCTAGTGGTTTGTACTCTGGTACAGGGCTGGGTAATGAAAAACTGTTTTTT